A selection of T cell receptor beta chains follows, all from one sample in a study of PD-1 blockade in classical Hodgkin lymphoma. Sequenced by immunoSEQ multiplex PCR; TCRdb stores in-frame clones only, minus some. The sample shows 29,000 or so clones, under 75% of them seen only once. Sequencing used peripheral blood mononuclear cells (PBMCs), obtained before the second cycle of nivolumab. The receptor source for this set is a human donor with classical Hodgkin lymphoma. Each CDR3 is given with its conserved first and last residue. Each record gives: clone size, CDR3 length, J gene, V gene, CDR3 protein. The size field is filled for only some rows; it gives once, few, many or a size class.

clone size: -
CDR3 length: 16
J gene: TRBJ2-2
V gene: TRBV6-5
CDR3 protein: CASSYYTGGRTGELFF

clone size: -
CDR3 length: 14
J gene: TRBJ1-2
V gene: TRBV4-2
CDR3 protein: CASSPGGEVGGYTF

clone size: once
CDR3 length: 15
J gene: TRBJ2-5
V gene: TRBV27
CDR3 protein: CASSLGRARGETQYF

clone size: -
CDR3 length: 15
J gene: TRBJ2-5
V gene: TRBV4-1
CDR3 protein: CASSQDKYGGETQYF

clone size: -
CDR3 length: 16
J gene: TRBJ2-2
V gene: TRBV6-5
CDR3 protein: CASSYFFDSGTGELFF

clone size: -
CDR3 length: 17
J gene: TRBJ1-3
V gene: TRBV9
CDR3 protein: CASSTVSGTGAGNTIYF

clone size: -
CDR3 length: 14
J gene: TRBJ2-2
V gene: TRBV9
CDR3 protein: CASSVRPNTGELFF

clone size: -
CDR3 length: 16
J gene: TRBJ1-4
V gene: TRBV5-1
CDR3 protein: CASKDSAGGTFEKLFF

clone size: -
CDR3 length: 15
J gene: TRBJ2-5
V gene: TRBV5-1
CDR3 protein: CASSLASNLRETQYF

clone size: -
CDR3 length: 14
J gene: TRBJ2-2
V gene: TRBV9
CDR3 protein: CASSASYFTGELFF

clone size: -
CDR3 length: 14
J gene: TRBJ2-2
V gene: TRBV5-4
CDR3 protein: CASSRDRGTGELFF

clone size: once
CDR3 length: 15
J gene: TRBJ2-1
V gene: TRBV5-1
CDR3 protein: CASSLAPELYNEQFF

clone size: -
CDR3 length: 18
J gene: TRBJ2-5
V gene: TRBV19
CDR3 protein: CASSIVGGLAGRQETQYF

clone size: -
CDR3 length: 12
J gene: TRBJ2-7
V gene: TRBV4-3
CDR3 protein: CASSRVRDEQYF

clone size: -
CDR3 length: 15
J gene: TRBJ1-2
V gene: TRBV11-2
CDR3 protein: CASSPAHQGSYGYTF

clone size: -
CDR3 length: 14
J gene: TRBJ1-4
V gene: TRBV5-1
CDR3 protein: CASSPSHSGEKLFF

clone size: few
CDR3 length: 14
J gene: TRBJ2-3
V gene: TRBV7-9
CDR3 protein: CASSLTGGSDTQYF

clone size: -
CDR3 length: 14
J gene: TRBJ2-3
V gene: TRBV28
CDR3 protein: CASTSLAGVDTQYF

clone size: -
CDR3 length: 14
J gene: TRBJ1-1
V gene: TRBV5-6
CDR3 protein: CASSFYLRRVEAFF

clone size: medium-sized
CDR3 length: 15
J gene: TRBJ1-5
V gene: TRBV2
CDR3 protein: CASSEDTQGNQPQHF

clone size: -
CDR3 length: 13
J gene: TRBJ1-2
V gene: TRBV2
CDR3 protein: CAIPPGTAAGYTF

clone size: -
CDR3 length: 15
J gene: TRBJ2-2
V gene: TRBV7-2
CDR3 protein: CASSPNRGSTGELFF

clone size: -
CDR3 length: 12
J gene: TRBJ2-7
V gene: TRBV7-8
CDR3 protein: CASSLDFREQYF

clone size: -
CDR3 length: 12
J gene: TRBJ1-2
V gene: TRBV11-2
CDR3 protein: CASQGAGVGYTF

clone size: -
CDR3 length: 13
J gene: TRBJ2-7
V gene: TRBV19
CDR3 protein: CASSIRAGYEQYF

clone size: once
CDR3 length: 18
J gene: TRBJ1-6
V gene: TRBV27
CDR3 protein: CASSPERAGLGYNSPLHF

clone size: few
CDR3 length: 14
J gene: TRBJ2-5
V gene: TRBV11-2
CDR3 protein: CASSFNRGKETQYF

clone size: -
CDR3 length: 17
J gene: TRBJ2-5
V gene: TRBV4-3
CDR3 protein: CASSQEFLAGSPETQYF

clone size: once
CDR3 length: 13
J gene: TRBJ1-1
V gene: TRBV7-9
CDR3 protein: CASSLRGDTEAFF

clone size: many
CDR3 length: 15
J gene: TRBJ2-1
V gene: TRBV6-4
CDR3 protein: CASSRLAGGYNEQFF

clone size: -
CDR3 length: 14
J gene: TRBJ1-2
V gene: TRBV6-5
CDR3 protein: CASSPGQSSYGYTF

clone size: few
CDR3 length: 13
J gene: TRBJ1-1
V gene: TRBV4-2
CDR3 protein: CASSPGGISEAFF

clone size: -
CDR3 length: 15
J gene: TRBJ2-6
V gene: TRBV6-5
CDR3 protein: CASSYQVSGANVLTF

clone size: -
CDR3 length: 13
J gene: TRBJ1-3
V gene: TRBV10-1
CDR3 protein: CASCELSGNTIYF

clone size: -
CDR3 length: 19
J gene: TRBJ1-3
V gene: TRBV2
CDR3 protein: CASSEAPLSLAGSGNTIYF

clone size: once
CDR3 length: 15
J gene: TRBJ2-2
V gene: TRBV7-2
CDR3 protein: CASSLTHANTGELFF

clone size: -
CDR3 length: 14
J gene: TRBJ1-1
V gene: TRBV6-5
CDR3 protein: CASSYGGSRPEAFF

clone size: -
CDR3 length: 15
J gene: TRBJ2-7
V gene: TRBV4-3
CDR3 protein: CASSALAGETYEQYF

clone size: -
CDR3 length: 16
J gene: TRBJ2-2
V gene: TRBV11-2
CDR3 protein: CASTSTSAQGTGELFF

clone size: -
CDR3 length: 14
J gene: TRBJ1-2
V gene: TRBV5-1
CDR3 protein: CASSYRTGRYGYTF

clone size: -
CDR3 length: 15
J gene: TRBJ2-7
V gene: TRBV9
CDR3 protein: CASSVDGGSSYEQYF

clone size: -
CDR3 length: 13
J gene: TRBJ1-3
V gene: TRBV29-1
CDR3 protein: CSVTTGSGNTIYF

clone size: once
CDR3 length: 14
J gene: TRBJ1-2
V gene: TRBV6-5
CDR3 protein: CASSQYWGGYGYTF

clone size: -
CDR3 length: 13
J gene: TRBJ2-5
V gene: TRBV5-1
CDR3 protein: CASSIGTWETQYF

clone size: medium-sized
CDR3 length: 16
J gene: TRBJ1-4
V gene: TRBV6-1
CDR3 protein: CASSENRDRGLEKLFF

clone size: -
CDR3 length: 19
J gene: TRBJ2-6
V gene: TRBV4-1
CDR3 protein: CASSQATSGVLSGANVLTF

clone size: -
CDR3 length: 17
J gene: TRBJ2-2
V gene: TRBV9
CDR3 protein: CASSALTGTGPTGELFF

clone size: -
CDR3 length: 12
J gene: TRBJ1-2
V gene: TRBV5-4
CDR3 protein: CASSWHEDGYTF

clone size: -
CDR3 length: 13
J gene: TRBJ1-2
V gene: TRBV4-3
CDR3 protein: CASSQGGISGYTF

clone size: -
CDR3 length: 15
J gene: TRBJ2-5
V gene: TRBV7-7
CDR3 protein: CASSLGWGSQETQYF

clone size: -
CDR3 length: 15
J gene: TRBJ1-1
V gene: TRBV18
CDR3 protein: CASSHPQGLGTEAFF

clone size: -
CDR3 length: 13
J gene: TRBJ1-1
V gene: TRBV6-5
CDR3 protein: CASSWRGVDEAFF

clone size: medium-sized
CDR3 length: 15
J gene: TRBJ2-1
V gene: TRBV5-1
CDR3 protein: CASATGTGGNNEQFF

clone size: -
CDR3 length: 16
J gene: TRBJ2-2
V gene: TRBV6-5
CDR3 protein: CASSFGRPTNTGELFF

clone size: once
CDR3 length: 15
J gene: TRBJ2-1
V gene: TRBV2
CDR3 protein: CASSAGINPHNEQFF

clone size: -
CDR3 length: 15
J gene: TRBJ1-5
V gene: TRBV6-1
CDR3 protein: CASRTLGVSNQPQHF

clone size: -
CDR3 length: 16
J gene: TRBJ1-2
V gene: TRBV5-6
CDR3 protein: CASSPRLGQGTHGYTF

clone size: -
CDR3 length: 15
J gene: TRBJ2-2
V gene: TRBV18
CDR3 protein: CASSPTDMNTGELFF

clone size: few
CDR3 length: 16
J gene: TRBJ1-1
V gene: TRBV7-3
CDR3 protein: CASSLNGRVANTEAFF